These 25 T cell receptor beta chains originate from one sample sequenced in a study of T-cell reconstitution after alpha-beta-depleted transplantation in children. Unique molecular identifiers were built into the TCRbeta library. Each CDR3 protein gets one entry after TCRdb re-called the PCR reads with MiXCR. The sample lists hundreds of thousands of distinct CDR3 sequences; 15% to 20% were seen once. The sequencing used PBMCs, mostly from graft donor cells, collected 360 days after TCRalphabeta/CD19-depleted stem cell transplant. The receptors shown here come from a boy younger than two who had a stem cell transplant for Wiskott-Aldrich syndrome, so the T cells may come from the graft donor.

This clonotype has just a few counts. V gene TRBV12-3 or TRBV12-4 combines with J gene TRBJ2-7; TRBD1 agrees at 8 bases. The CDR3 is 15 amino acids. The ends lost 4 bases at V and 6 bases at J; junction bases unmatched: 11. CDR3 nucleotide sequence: TGTGCCAGCAGTTCGGACAGGGTAAGAATTGGCGAGCAGTACTTC. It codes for CASSSDRVRIGEQYF.

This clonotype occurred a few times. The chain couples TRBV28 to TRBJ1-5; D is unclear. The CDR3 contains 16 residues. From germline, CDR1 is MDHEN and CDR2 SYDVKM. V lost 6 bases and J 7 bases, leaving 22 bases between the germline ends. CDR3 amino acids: CASSQSRPGSKQPQHF. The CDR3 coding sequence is TGTGCCAGCAGCCAAAGCCGACCTGGATCCAAGCAGCCCCAGCATTTT.

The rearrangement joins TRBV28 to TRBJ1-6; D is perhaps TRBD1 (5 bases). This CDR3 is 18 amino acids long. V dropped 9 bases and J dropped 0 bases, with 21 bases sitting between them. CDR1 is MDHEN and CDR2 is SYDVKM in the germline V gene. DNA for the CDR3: TGTGCCAGTTACCCCGGGACGCGAACTCTCTCCTATAATTCACCCCTCCACTTT. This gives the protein CASYPGTRTLSYNSPLHF.

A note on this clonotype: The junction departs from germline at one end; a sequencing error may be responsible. The CDR3 loop is CASSFMRAGNTGELFF. The CDR3, as DNA: TGTGCCAGCAGTTTCATGCGGGCAGGAAACACAGGGGAGCTGTTTTTT. The J gene is TRBJ2-2, the V gene TRBV12-3 or TRBV12-4, with D possibly being TRBD2 (5 bases). The CDR3 contains 16 residues.

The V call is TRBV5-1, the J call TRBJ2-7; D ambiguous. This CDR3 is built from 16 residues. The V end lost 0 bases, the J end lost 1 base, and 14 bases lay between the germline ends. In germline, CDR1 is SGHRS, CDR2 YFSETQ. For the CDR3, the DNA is TGCGCCAGCAGCTTGGCGGGTGGAAAAACGTCCTACGAGCAGTACTTC. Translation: CASSLAGGKTSYEQYF.

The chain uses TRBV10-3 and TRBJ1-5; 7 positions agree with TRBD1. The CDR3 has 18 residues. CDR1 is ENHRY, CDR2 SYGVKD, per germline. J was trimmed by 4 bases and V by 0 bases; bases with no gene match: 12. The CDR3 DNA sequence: TGTGCCATCAGTGAGTCTCCGCGACCGACAGGGTATAATCAGCCCCAGCATTTT. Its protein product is CAISESPRPTGYNQPQHF.

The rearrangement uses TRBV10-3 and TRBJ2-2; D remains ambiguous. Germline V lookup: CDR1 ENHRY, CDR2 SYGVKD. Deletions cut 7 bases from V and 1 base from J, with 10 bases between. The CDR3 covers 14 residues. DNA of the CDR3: TGTGCCATCAACTCGGGTTGGAACACCGGGGAGCTGTTTTTT. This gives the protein CAINSGWNTGELFF.

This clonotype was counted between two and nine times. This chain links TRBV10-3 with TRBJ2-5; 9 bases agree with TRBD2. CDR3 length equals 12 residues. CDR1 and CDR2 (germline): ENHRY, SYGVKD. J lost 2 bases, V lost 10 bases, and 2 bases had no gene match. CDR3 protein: CASGRGQETQYF. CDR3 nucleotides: TGTGCCAGCGGGAGGGGACAAGAGACCCAGTACTTC.

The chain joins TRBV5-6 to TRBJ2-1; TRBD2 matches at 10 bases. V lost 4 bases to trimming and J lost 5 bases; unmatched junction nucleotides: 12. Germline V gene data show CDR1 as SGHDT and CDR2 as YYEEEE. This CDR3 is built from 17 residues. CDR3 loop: CASSPDVGLAYHNEQFF. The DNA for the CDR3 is TGTGCCAGCAGCCCCGATGTGGGACTAGCGTACCACAATGAGCAGTTCTTC. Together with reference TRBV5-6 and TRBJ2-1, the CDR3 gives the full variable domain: DAGVTQSPTHLIKTRGQQVTLRCSPKSGHDTVSWYQQALGQGPQFIFQYYEEEERQRGNFPDRFSGHQFPNYSSELNVNALLLGDSALYLCASSPDVGLAYHNEQFFGPGTRLTVL.

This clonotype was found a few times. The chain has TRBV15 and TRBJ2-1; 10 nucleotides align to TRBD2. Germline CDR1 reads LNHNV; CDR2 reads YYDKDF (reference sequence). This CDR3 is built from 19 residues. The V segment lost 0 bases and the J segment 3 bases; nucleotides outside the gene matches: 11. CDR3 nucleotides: TGTGCCACCAGCAGAGATCTAATCTCAGCGGGAGGGGGCTACAATGAGCAGTTCTTC. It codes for CATSRDLISAGGGYNEQFF.

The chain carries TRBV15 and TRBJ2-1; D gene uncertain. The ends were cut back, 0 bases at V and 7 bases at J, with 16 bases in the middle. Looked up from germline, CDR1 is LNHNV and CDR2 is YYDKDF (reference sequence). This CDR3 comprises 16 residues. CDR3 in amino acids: CATSRDGGPSRNEQFF. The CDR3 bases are TGTGCCACCAGCAGAGACGGTGGGCCCAGTAGGAATGAGCAGTTCTTC.

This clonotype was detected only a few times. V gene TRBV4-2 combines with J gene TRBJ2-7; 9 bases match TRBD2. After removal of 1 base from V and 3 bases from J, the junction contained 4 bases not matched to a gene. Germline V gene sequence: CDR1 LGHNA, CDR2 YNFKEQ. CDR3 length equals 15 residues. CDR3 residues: CASSQVTSGNYEQYF. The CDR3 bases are TGTGCCAGCAGCCAAGTGACTAGCGGTAACTACGAGCAGTACTTC.

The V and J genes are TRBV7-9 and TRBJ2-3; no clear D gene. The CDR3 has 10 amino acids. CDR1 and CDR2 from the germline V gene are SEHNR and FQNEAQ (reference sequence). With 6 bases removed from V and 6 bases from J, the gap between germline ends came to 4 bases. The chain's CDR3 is CASSVDTQYF. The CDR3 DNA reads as TGTGCCAGCAGTGTGGATACGCAGTATTTT.

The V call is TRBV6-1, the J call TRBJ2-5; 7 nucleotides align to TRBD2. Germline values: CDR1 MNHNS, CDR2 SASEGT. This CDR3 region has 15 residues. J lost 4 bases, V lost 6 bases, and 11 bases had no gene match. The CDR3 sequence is CASRSGRAEAETQYF. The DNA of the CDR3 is TGTGCCAGCAGGTCGGGGAGGGCAGAAGCAGAGACCCAGTACTTC.

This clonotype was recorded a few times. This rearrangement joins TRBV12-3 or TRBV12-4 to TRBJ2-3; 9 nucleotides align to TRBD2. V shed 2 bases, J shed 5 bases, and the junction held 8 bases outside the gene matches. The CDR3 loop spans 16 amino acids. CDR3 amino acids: CASSLIFLAGKDTQYF. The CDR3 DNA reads TGTGCCAGCAGTTTAATTTTTCTAGCGGGAAAAGATACGCAGTATTTT.

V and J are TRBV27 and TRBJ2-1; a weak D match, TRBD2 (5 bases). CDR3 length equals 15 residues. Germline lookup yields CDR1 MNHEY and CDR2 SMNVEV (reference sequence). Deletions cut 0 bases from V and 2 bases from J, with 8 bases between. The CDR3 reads CASSLSTGAYNEQFF. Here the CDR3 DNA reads TGTGCCAGCAGTTTATCGACCGGGGCCTACAATGAGCAGTTCTTC.

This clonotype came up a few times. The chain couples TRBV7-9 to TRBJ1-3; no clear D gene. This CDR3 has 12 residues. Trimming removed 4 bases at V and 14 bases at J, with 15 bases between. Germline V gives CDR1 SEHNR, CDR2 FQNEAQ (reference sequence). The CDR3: CASSSKTSPVYF. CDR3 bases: TGTGCCAGCAGCTCGAAGACATCCCCCGTATATTTT.

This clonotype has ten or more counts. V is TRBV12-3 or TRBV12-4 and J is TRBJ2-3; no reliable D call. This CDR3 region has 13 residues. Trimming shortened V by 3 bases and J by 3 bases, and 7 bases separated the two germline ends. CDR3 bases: TGTGCCAGCAGTTTCGTAGCAACAGATACGCAGTATTTT. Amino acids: CASSFVATDTQYF.

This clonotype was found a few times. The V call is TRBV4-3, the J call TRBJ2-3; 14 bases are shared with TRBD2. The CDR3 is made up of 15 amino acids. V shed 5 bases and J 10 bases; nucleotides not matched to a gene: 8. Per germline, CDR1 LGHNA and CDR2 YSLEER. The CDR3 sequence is CASSVRLAGGPAQYF. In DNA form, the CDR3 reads TGCGCCAGCAGCGTGAGACTAGCGGGAGGGCCGGCGCAGTATTTT.

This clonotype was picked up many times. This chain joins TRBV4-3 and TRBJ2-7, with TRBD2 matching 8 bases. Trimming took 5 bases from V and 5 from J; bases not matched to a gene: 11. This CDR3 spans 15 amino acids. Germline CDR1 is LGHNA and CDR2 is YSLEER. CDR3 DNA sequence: TGCGCCAGCAGCTCCATCACGGGACTAGAGGACGAGCAGTACTTC. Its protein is CASSSITGLEDEQYF.

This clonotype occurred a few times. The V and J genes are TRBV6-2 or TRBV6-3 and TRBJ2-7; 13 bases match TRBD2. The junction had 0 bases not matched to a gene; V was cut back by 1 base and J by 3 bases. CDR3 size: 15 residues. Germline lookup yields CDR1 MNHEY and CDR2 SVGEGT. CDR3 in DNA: TGTGCCAGCAGTTACTGGACTAGCGGGGGCTACGAGCAGTACTTC. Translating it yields CASSYWTSGGYEQYF.

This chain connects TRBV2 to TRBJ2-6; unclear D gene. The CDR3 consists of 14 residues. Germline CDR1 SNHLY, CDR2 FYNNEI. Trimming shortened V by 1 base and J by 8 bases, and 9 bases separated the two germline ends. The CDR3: CASSEGSLPNVLTF. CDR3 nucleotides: TGTGCCAGCAGTGAAGGTAGCTTACCCAACGTCCTGACTTTC.

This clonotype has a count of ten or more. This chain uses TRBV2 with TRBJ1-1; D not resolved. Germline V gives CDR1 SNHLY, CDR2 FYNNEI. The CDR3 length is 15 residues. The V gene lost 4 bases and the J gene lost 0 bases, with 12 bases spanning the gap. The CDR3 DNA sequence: TGTGCCAGCAGTGGTGATTCGATCATGAACACTGAAGCTTTCTTT. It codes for CASSGDSIMNTEAFF. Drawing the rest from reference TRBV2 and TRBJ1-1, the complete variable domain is EPEVTQTPSHQVTQMGQEVILRCVPISNHLYFYWYRQILGQKVEFLVSFYNNEISEKSEIFDDQFSVERPDGSNFTLKIRSTKLEDSAMYFCASSGDSIMNTEAFFGQGTRLTVV.

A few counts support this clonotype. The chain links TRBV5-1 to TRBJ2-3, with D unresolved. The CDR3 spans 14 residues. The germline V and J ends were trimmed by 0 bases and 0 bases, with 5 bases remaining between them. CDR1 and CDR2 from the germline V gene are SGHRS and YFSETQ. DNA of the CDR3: TGCGCCAGCAGCTTGGGAGAAAGCACAGATACGCAGTATTTT. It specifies CASSLGESTDTQYF.

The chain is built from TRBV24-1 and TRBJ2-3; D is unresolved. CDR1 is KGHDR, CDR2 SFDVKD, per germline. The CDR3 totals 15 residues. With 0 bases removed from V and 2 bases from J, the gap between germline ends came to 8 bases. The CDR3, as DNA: TGTGCCACCAGTGATTTGGGTAGGGACACAGATACGCAGTATTTT. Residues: CATSDLGRDTDTQYF.